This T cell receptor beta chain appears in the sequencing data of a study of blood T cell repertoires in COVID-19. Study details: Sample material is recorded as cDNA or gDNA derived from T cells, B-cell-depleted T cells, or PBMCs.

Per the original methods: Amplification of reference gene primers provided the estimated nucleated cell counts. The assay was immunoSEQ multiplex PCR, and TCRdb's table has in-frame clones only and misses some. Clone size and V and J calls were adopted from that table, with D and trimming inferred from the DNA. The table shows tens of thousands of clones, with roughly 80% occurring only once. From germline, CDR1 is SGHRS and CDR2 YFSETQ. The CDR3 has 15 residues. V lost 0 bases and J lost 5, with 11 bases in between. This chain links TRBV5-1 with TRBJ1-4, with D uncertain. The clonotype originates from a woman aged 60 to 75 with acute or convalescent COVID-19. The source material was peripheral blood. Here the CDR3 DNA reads TGCGCCAGCAGCTTGGCCGGCGGGCGCAATGAAAAACTGTTTTTT. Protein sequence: CASSLAGGRNEKLFF.